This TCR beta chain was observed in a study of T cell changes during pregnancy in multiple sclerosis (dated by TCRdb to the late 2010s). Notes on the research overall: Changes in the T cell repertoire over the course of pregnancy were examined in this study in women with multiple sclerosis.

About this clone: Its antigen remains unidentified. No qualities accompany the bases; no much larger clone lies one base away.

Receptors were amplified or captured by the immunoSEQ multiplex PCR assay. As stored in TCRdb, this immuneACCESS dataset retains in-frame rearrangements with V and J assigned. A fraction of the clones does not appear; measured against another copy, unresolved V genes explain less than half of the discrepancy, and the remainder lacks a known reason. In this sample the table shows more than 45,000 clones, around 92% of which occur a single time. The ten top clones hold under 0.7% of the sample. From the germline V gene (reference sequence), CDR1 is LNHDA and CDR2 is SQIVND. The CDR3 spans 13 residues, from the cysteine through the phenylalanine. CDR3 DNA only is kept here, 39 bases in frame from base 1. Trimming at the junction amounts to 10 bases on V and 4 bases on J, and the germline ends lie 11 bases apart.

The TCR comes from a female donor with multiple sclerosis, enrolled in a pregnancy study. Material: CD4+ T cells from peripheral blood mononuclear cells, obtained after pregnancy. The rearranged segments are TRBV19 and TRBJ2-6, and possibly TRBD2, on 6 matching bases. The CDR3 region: CATLALGANVLTF. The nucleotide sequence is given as TGTGCCACTCTAGCGCTCGGGGCCAACGTCCTGACTTTC.